The 11 T cell receptor beta chains below were found in one sample sequenced in a study of cytotoxic CD8 clonotypes in ibrutinib-treated CLL. The assay was immunoSEQ multiplex PCR, and TCRdb's table has in-frame clones only and misses some. The sample shows approximately 46,000 clones, 60% to 75% of them seen only once. The starting material was PBMCs, obtained after 12 months of ibrutinib treatment. These receptors were taken from a human donor with chronic lymphocytic leukemia.

The chain joins TRBV5-6 to TRBJ2-6, with D perhaps matching TRBD1 or TRBD2 (5 bases each). The CDR3 consists of 16 residues. Germline CDR1 and CDR2: SGHDT and YYEEEE. Between the trimmed V and J ends, which lost 0 bases and 4 bases, there was a span of 11 bases. The chain's CDR3 is CASSLVGVPGANVLTF. The CDR3 DNA reads as TGTGCCAGCAGCTTGGTGGGGGTACCCGGGGCCAACGTCCTGACTTTC.

This clone was seen a few times. J is TRBJ2-3 and V is TRBV6-1, with no clear D. The CDR3 sequence is 14 residues long. Trimming took 7 bases from V and 2 from J, leaving 13 bases between them. Germline CDR1 and CDR2: MNHNS and SASEGT. CDR3 DNA: TGTGCCAGCACCTCAGAGTATCACACAGATACGCAGTATTTT. Translation gives CASTSEYHTDTQYF.

This clone was seen only once. This chain uses TRBV27 with TRBJ2-7; 8 bases are a match to TRBD1. CDR1 and CDR2 (germline): MNHEY, SMNVEV (reference sequence). The CDR3 length is 11 residues. V trimming: 9 bases; J trimming: 3 bases; junction bases outside the gene matches: 1. The CDR3 region is CASGQGYEQYF. In nucleotides, the CDR3 is TGTGCCAGTGGACAGGGCTACGAGCAGTACTTC.

The chain uses TRBV6-1 and TRBJ2-7; tentatively, D is TRBD2 (5 bases). V lost 2 bases and J lost 10, with 18 bases in between. The CDR3 has 14 amino acids. Germline CDR1 and CDR2: MNHNS and SASEGT. CDR3 protein: CASSESGRTGNQYF. CDR3 nucleotides: TGTGCCAGCAGTGAATCTGGTCGGACGGGAAATCAGTACTTC.

The chain uses TRBV29-1 and TRBJ2-1; the match to TRBD2 covers 9 bases. V lost 6 bases, J lost 5 bases, and 17 bases stayed unmatched. CDR1 and CDR2 from the germline V gene are SQVTM and ANQGSEA. The CDR3 runs 17 residues. CDR3 residues: CSVASPLAGARNNEQFF. The CDR3 coding sequence is TGCAGCGTCGCGAGCCCCTTAGCGGGAGCGAGGAACAATGAGCAGTTCTTC.

The V gene is TRBV19, the J gene TRBJ1-2; TRBD1 is a possible D gene (5 bases). From germline, CDR1 is LNHDA and CDR2 SQIVND (reference sequence). The CDR3 loop spans 14 amino acids. V was trimmed by 5 bases and J by 8 bases, leaving 18 bases between them. CDR3 DNA sequence: TGTGCCAGTAGTCCCCGCCAGGGTCAGGGAGGCTACACCTTC. It is translated as CASSPRQGQGGYTF.

This rearrangement joins TRBV5-4 to TRBJ2-7; the D is unclear. The V and J ends lost 1 base and 0 bases respectively, with 8 bases between them. The length of the CDR3 is 14 residues. The germline V gene encodes CDR1 SGHNT and CDR2 YYREEE (reference sequence). The DNA for the CDR3 is TGTGCCAGCAGCTTGAAGACACCCTCCTACGAGCAGTACTTC. The encoded protein is CASSLKTPSYEQYF.

The chain links TRBV4-1 to TRBJ1-2; D call uncertain. CDR3 length: 15 amino acids. Germline CDR1 MGHRA, CDR2 YSYEKL. V lost 0 bases to trimming and J lost 4 bases, with 12 bases between them. The CDR3 spells CASSQDQSWGYGYTF. Written as DNA, the CDR3 is TGCGCCAGCAGCCAAGATCAAAGTTGGGGCTATGGCTACACCTTC.

The chain links TRBV11-2 to TRBJ1-4; unclear D gene. The V end was cut by 0 bases, the J end by 1 base, with 6 bases between. The germline CDR1 and CDR2 sequences are SGHAT and FQNNGV. The CDR3 runs 15 residues. The DNA for the CDR3 is TGTGCCAGCAGCTTAGATTGGGTAACTAATGAAAAACTGTTTTTT. This codes for CASSLDWVTNEKLFF.

The chain combines TRBV10-3 with TRBJ2-5, with 7 bases fitting TRBD1. This CDR3 comprises 12 residues. CDR1 is ENHRY and CDR2 is SYGVKD in the germline V gene. With V trimmed by 5 bases and J by 7 bases, 4 bases remained unmatched. This CDR3 is CAISSDRSTQYF. DNA for the CDR3: TGTGCCATCAGTTCGGACAGGTCGACCCAGTACTTC.

The chain joins TRBV7-8 to TRBJ2-7; possibly TRBD1 for D (6 bases). The ends were cut back, 5 bases at V and 6 bases at J, with 20 bases in the middle. Germline values: CDR1 SGHVS, CDR2 FQNEAQ. CDR3 length equals 15 residues. CDR3 DNA sequence: TGTGCCAGCAGCGGGGAAAACAGGGTTTGGACCGAGCAGTACTTC. This gives the protein CASSGENRVWTEQYF.